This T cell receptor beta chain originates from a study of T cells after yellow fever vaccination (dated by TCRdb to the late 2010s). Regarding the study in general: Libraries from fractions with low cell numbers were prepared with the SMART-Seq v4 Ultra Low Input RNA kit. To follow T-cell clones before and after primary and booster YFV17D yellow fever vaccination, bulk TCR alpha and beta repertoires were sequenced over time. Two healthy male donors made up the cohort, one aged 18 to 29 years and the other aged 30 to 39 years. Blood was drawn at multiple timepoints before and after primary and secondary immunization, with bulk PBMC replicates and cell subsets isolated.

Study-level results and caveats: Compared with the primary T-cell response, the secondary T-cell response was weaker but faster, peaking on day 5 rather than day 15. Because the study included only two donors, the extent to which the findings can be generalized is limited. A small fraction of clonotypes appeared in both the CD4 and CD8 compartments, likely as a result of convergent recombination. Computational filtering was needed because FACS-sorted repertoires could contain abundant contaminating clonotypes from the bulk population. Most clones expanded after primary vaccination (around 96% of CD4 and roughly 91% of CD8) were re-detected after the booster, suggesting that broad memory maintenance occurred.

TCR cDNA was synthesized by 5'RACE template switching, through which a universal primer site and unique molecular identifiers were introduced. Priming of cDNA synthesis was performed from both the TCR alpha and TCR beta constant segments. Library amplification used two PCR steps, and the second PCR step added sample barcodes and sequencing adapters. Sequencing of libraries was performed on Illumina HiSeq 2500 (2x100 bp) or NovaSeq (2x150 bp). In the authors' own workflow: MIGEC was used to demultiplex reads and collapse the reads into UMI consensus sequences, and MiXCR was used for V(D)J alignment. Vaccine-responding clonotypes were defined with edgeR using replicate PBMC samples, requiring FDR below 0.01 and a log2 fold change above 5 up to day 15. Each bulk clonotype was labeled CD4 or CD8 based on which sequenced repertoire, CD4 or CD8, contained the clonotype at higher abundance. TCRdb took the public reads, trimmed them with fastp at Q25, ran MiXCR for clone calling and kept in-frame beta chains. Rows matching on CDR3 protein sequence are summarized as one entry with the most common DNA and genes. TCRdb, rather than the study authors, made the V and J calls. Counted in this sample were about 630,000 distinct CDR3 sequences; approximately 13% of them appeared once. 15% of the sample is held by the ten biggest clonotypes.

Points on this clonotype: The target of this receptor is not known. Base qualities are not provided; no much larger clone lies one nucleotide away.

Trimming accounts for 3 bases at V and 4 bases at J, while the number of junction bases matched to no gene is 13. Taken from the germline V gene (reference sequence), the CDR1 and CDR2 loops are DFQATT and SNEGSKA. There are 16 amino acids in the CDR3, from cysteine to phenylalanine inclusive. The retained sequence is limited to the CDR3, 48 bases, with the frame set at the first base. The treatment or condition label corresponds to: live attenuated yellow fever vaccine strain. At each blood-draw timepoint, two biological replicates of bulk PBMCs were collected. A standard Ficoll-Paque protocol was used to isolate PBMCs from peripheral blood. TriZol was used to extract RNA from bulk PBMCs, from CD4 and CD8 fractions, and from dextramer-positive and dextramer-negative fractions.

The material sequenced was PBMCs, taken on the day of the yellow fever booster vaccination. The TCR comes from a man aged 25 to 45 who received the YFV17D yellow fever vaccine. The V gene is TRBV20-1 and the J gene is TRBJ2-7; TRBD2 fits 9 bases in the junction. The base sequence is TGCAGTGCTAGGGGCCCGCGGGAGGGGGGGTGGTACGAGCAGTACTTC. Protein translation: CSARGPREGGWYEQYF.